The 22 T cell receptor beta chains below come from one sample, sequenced in a study of cytomegalovirus exposure and HLA in healthy donors. Researchers ran the PCR with 60 Vbeta and 13 Jbeta primers. Generated by immunoSEQ multiplex PCR, the TCRdb table keeps only in-frame clones and is missing some. The ten most abundant clones cover under 1% of a sample with about 210,000 clones. The sample was PBMCs. The receptors derive from a woman aged 25 to 39 in good health and CMV-seropositive.

The rearrangement joins TRBV7-2 to TRBJ2-1; 7 nucleotides agree with TRBD1. The length of the CDR3 is 13 residues. Trimming at V came to 4 bases and at J to 6 bases, leaving 3 bases not matched to a gene. CDR1 is SGHTA and CDR2 is FQGNSA in the germline V gene. CDR3 bases: TGTGCCAGCAGCTACAACAGGGGCAATGAGCAGTTCTTC. Translated: CASSYNRGNEQFF.

The V gene is TRBV5-8, the J gene TRBJ1-3, with 7 bases matching TRBD1. The CDR3 length is 13 residues. The V gene end was trimmed by 3 bases and the J gene end by 8 bases; junction bases not matched to a gene: 5. Germline V gene sequence: CDR1 SGHTS, CDR2 YDEGEE. The CDR3 spells CASSSGQRDTIYF. In DNA, the CDR3 is TGTGCCAGCAGCTCGGGACAGCGGGACACCATATATTTT.

The CDR3 is CSVAGQPLGESGYTF. The CDR3 DNA reads as TGCAGCGTTGCTGGACAGCCATTAGGGGAGAGTGGCTACACCTTC. V and J are TRBV29-1 and TRBJ1-2, with D perhaps TRBD1 (6 bases). Germline V gives CDR1 SQVTM, CDR2 ANQGSEA. The CDR3 is 15 amino acids. V lost 4 bases and J 7 bases, leaving 22 bases between the germline ends.

The chain recombines TRBV4-1 with TRBJ2-6; D is possibly TRBD1 (6 bases). In germline, CDR1 is MGHRA, CDR2 YSYEKL. This CDR3 comprises 15 residues. Trimming pared 7 bases from V and 0 bases from J, leaving 10 bases between. For the CDR3, the DNA is TGCGCCAGCACCGGACAGAGCTCTGGGGCCAACGTCCTGACTTTC. Its translation is CASTGQSSGANVLTF.

The chain couples TRBV2 to TRBJ1-4; TRBD1 aligns across 9 bases. The CDR3 is made up of 14 amino acids. The germline CDR1 and CDR2 sequences are SNHLY and FYNNEI. Trimming cost V 7 bases and J 7 bases; bases outside gene matches: 7. The CDR3 DNA reads TGTGCCAGCAAATCACAGGGGGCGGGTGAAAAACTGTTTTTT. It codes for CASKSQGAGEKLFF. Looking up the rest from reference TRBV2 and TRBJ1-4 gives the full variable domain: EPEVTQTPSHQVTQMGQEVILRCVPISNHLYFYWYRQILGQKVEFLVSFYNNEISEKSEIFDDQFSVERPDGSNFTLKIRSTKLEDSAMYFCASKSQGAGEKLFFGSGTQLSVL.

This chain connects TRBV15 to TRBJ2-6; a possible D gene is TRBD1 (5 bases). The CDR3 totals 17 residues. Germline V gene data show CDR1 as LNHNV and CDR2 as YYDKDF (reference sequence). The V and J ends lost 2 bases and 0 bases respectively, with 11 bases between them. The CDR3, as DNA: TGTGCCACCAGCAGATCTTCTGACAGCTCTGGGGCCAACGTCCTGACTTTC. This encodes CATSRSSDSSGANVLTF.

The V and J genes are TRBV29-1 and TRBJ2-5; TRBD1 is a possible D gene (6 bases). Germline assignment: CDR1 SQVTM and CDR2 ANQGSEA. Trimming stripped 6 bases from V and 2 bases from J, with 16 bases between. This CDR3 comprises 14 residues. The CDR3 DNA reads TGCAGCGTCTCCGGGACACCCCTTCAAGAGACCCAGTACTTC. Its translation: CSVSGTPLQETQYF.

J is TRBJ1-5 and V is TRBV28, with a tentative D call TRBD1 (5 bases). Germline lookup yields CDR1 MDHEN and CDR2 SYDVKM. This CDR3 has 22 amino acids. Trimming took 6 bases from V and 0 from J, leaving 33 bases between them. CDR3 region: CASSFLESEQGLGVYSNQPQHF. Written as DNA, the CDR3 is TGTGCCAGCAGCTTTCTCGAGAGCGAGCAGGGACTGGGGGTTTATAGCAATCAGCCCCAGCATTTT.

CDR3 in amino acids: CASSDSAGGPSSYNEQFF. The CDR3 bases are TGTGCCAGCAGTGACTCGGCGGGAGGGCCGAGCTCCTACAATGAGCAGTTCTTC. V and J are TRBV6-4 and TRBJ2-1, with 9 bases matching TRBD2. The CDR3 has 18 amino acids. Germline-derived CDR1 and CDR2 are MRHNA and SNTAGT. V dropped 0 bases and J dropped 0; count of bases not matched to a gene: 6.

V is TRBV5-5 and J is TRBJ2-7, with 8 bases fitting TRBD1. In germline, CDR1 is SGHKS, CDR2 YYEKEE (reference sequence). Trimming took 0 bases from V and 3 from J; bases not matched to a gene: 2. The CDR3 has 14 residues. The CDR3 DNA reads TGTGCCAGCAGCTTGGGACAGGGGTTCTACGAGCAGTACTTC. Its translation: CASSLGQGFYEQYF.

The genes are TRBV15 and TRBJ2-3, with 7 nucleotides matching TRBD2. V shed 1 base, J shed 5 bases, and the junction held 9 bases outside the gene matches. Germline assignment: CDR1 LNHNV and CDR2 YYDKDF (reference sequence). CDR3 length: 16 amino acids. The CDR3 here is CATSRGRQLAQDTQYF. DNA for the CDR3: TGTGCCACCAGCAGAGGCCGTCAACTAGCGCAAGATACGCAGTATTTT.

CDR3 sequence: CASSITGPPVAQYF. The CDR3 coding sequence is TGTGCCAGTAGTATTACAGGTCCTCCAGTAGCGCAGTATTTT. The chain couples TRBV19 to TRBJ2-3; possible D gene TRBD1, 5 bases. Germline V gene sequence: CDR1 LNHDA, CDR2 SQIVND (reference sequence). This CDR3 spans 14 amino acids. The V end was cut by 3 bases, the J end by 10 bases, with 17 bases between.

V usage is TRBV11-2 and J usage is TRBJ2-1; the match to TRBD2 covers 7 bases. Looked up from germline, CDR1 is SGHAT and CDR2 is FQNNGV. CDR3 length: 16 amino acids. Trimming cost V 1 base and J 2 bases; bases outside gene matches: 5. As DNA, the CDR3 is TGTGCCAGCAGCTTAGTTAAGAGCGGGGCCTACAATGAGCAGTTCTTC. This gives the protein CASSLVKSGAYNEQFF. Looking up the rest from reference TRBV11-2 and TRBJ2-1 gives the full variable domain: EAGVAQSPRYKIIEKRQSVAFWCNPISGHATLYWYQQILGQGPKLLIQFQNNGVVDDSQLPKDRFSAERLKGVDSTLKIQPAKLEDSAVYLCASSLVKSGAYNEQFFGPGTRLTVL.

This chain links TRBV14 with TRBJ2-3, with D hard to call. This CDR3 has 12 amino acids. Germline values: CDR1 SGHDN, CDR2 FVKESK. The V gene lost 6 bases and the J gene lost 1 base, with 5 bases spanning the gap. Here the CDR3 reads CASRQGTDTQYF. The CDR3 DNA is TGTGCCAGCAGGCAGGGCACAGATACGCAGTATTTT.

The rearrangement links TRBV19 to TRBJ2-1; 14 bases line up with TRBD2. The length of the CDR3 is 15 residues. CDR1 LNHDA and CDR2 SQIVND come from the germline V gene (reference sequence). V gave up 5 bases and J gave up 10 bases; unmatched junction bases: 7. The CDR3 spells CASSGTSGRSGEQFF. The CDR3 DNA reads TGTGCCAGTAGTGGGACTAGCGGGAGATCGGGCGAGCAGTTCTTC.

Points on this clone: The junction departs from germline at one end; a sequencing error may be responsible. J is TRBJ2-7 and V is TRBV11-2, with no clear D. Germline V gene lookup returns CDR1 SGHAT and CDR2 FQNNGV. This CDR3 spans 14 amino acids. CDR3 DNA sequence: TGTGCCAGCAGCTCCATCCGGGTTTATGTGCAGAGACTTTTC. Translation: CASSSIRVYVQRLF.

The J gene is TRBJ2-3, the V gene TRBV7-2; TRBD2 matches 7 bases. V shed 5 bases and J 2 bases; nucleotides not matched to a gene: 10. Germline V gene lookup returns CDR1 SGHTA and CDR2 FQGNSA. This CDR3 contains 16 residues. CDR3 region: CASSKLGGTHTDTQYF. The DNA for the CDR3 is TGTGCCAGCAGCAAATTGGGGGGGACCCACACAGATACGCAGTATTTT.

The chain uses TRBV10-2 and TRBJ2-5, with D possibly being TRBD2 (6 bases). The length of the CDR3 is 15 residues. V lost 5 bases and J lost 2, with 15 bases in between. CDR1 and CDR2 (germline): WSHSY, SAAADI. The CDR3 nucleotides are TGCGCCAGCAGTAGTCCGGTTGGGGGGCAAGAGACCCAGTACTTC. Its translation is CASSSPVGGQETQYF.

The chain employs TRBV28 and TRBJ1-1; perhaps TRBD1 as D (5 bases). There are 14 residues in the CDR3. The germline gives CDR1 MDHEN, CDR2 SYDVKM. V was pared by 5 bases and J by 8 bases, with 18 bases between. The CDR3 nucleotides are TGTGCCAGCAGTGTCATCCGCCAGGGTGGGGAAGCTTTCTTT. Residues: CASSVIRQGGEAFF.

V is TRBV5-1 and J is TRBJ2-5; 9 bases align to TRBD2. The V segment lost 3 bases and the J segment 3 bases; nucleotides outside the gene matches: 0. Germline V gives CDR1 SGHRS, CDR2 YFSETQ. CDR3 length equals 13 residues. The CDR3, as DNA: TGCGCCAGCAGCTGGACTAGCGAAGAGACCCAGTACTTC. Protein product: CASSWTSEETQYF.

This chain links TRBV6-5 with TRBJ2-1, with D maybe TRBD2 (7 bases). The V and J ends lost 6 bases and 4 bases respectively, with 16 bases between them. CDR1 is MNHEY, CDR2 SVGAGI, per germline. The CDR3 covers 15 residues. CDR3 DNA sequence: TGTGCCAGCAGATTTACGGGGGGCAGGTACAATGAGCAGTTCTTC. Its translation: CASRFTGGRYNEQFF.

V usage is TRBV6-6 and J usage is TRBJ1-1; D uncertain. Germline V gives CDR1 MNHNY, CDR2 SVGAGI (reference sequence). The ends were cut back, 4 bases at V and 1 base at J, with 7 bases in the middle. This CDR3 is built from 13 residues. The CDR3 reads CASSSEGNTEAFF. The CDR3 coding sequence is TGTGCCAGCAGTTCCGAGGGGAACACTGAAGCTTTCTTT.